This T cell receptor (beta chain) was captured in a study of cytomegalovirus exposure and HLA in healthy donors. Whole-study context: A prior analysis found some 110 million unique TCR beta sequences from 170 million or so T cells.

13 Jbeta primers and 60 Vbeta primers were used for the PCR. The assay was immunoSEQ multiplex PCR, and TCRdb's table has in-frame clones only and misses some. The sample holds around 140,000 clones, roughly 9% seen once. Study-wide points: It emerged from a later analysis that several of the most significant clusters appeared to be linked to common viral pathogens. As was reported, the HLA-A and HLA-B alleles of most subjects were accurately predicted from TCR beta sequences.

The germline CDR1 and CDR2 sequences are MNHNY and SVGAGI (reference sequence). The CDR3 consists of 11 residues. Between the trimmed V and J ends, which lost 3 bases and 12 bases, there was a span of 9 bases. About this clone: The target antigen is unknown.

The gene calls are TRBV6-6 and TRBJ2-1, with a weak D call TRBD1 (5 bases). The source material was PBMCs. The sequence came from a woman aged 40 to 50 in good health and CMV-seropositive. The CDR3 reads CASSYDSAQFF. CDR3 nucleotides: TGTGCCAGCAGTTATGACAGCGCGCAGTTCTTC.